The next 31 T cell receptor beta chains were all read from a single sample in a study of CD8+ T cells in alopecia areata. cDNA serving as the sequencing template came from extracted, reverse transcribed RNA. Generated by immunoSEQ multiplex PCR, the TCRdb table keeps only in-frame clones and is missing some. The profile shows 110,000 or so clones, about 61% of them singletons. Noted treatment: oral pan-JAK inhibitor, 5-10 mg twice daily. The sample consisted of CD8+ T cells sorted from blood, taken at week 4, from a patient treated with tofacitinib. These receptors originate from a human donor with alopecia areata.

The gene calls are TRBV11-2 and TRBJ2-3; 8 bases align to TRBD2. CDR1 is SGHAT and CDR2 is FQNNGV in the germline V gene. This CDR3 region has 14 residues. The trim removed 8 bases at V and 2 bases at J, leaving 6 bases unmatched. CDR3 DNA: TGTGCCAGCGGAAGTAGCGGGATCACAGATACGCAGTATTTT. This sequence encodes CASGSSGITDTQYF.

The rearrangement uses TRBV6-6 and TRBJ2-5, with TRBD2 matching 10 bases. The germline CDR1 and CDR2 sequences are MNHNY and SVGAGI (reference sequence). This CDR3 region has 15 residues. V shed 0 bases and J 4 bases; nucleotides not matched to a gene: 2. Written as DNA, the CDR3 is TGTGCCAGCAGTTACTCGAGGACTAGCGGAGAGACCCAGTACTTC. As protein: CASSYSRTSGETQYF.

This chain joins TRBV29-1 and TRBJ1-1; no reliable D call. This CDR3 is 12 amino acids long. Germline V gene data show CDR1 as SQVTM and CDR2 as ANQGSEA. Between the trimmed V and J ends, which lost 6 bases and 0 bases, there was a span of 8 bases. The CDR3 nucleotides are TGCAGCGTGCAGGATATGAACACTGAAGCTTTCTTT. The encoded protein is CSVQDMNTEAFF.

The genes are TRBV29-1 and TRBJ1-5; D ambiguous. V lost 6 bases and J 2 bases, leaving 20 bases between the germline ends. The length of the CDR3 is 16 residues. Germline V gene data show CDR1 as SQVTM and CDR2 as ANQGSEA. The CDR3 nucleotides are TGCAGCGTCGAAACCAACGGAGGAGTCGGCAATCAGCCCCAGCATTTT. It encodes CSVETNGGVGNQPQHF.

The CDR3 region is CSVILSSYNEQFF. The CDR3 coding sequence is TGCAGCGTCATTCTTAGCTCCTACAATGAGCAGTTCTTC. The chain joins TRBV29-1 to TRBJ2-1; D remains ambiguous. V lost 6 bases to trimming and J lost 0 bases, with 9 bases between them. The CDR3 covers 13 residues. Germline V gene lookup returns CDR1 SQVTM and CDR2 ANQGSEA.

V is TRBV27 and J is TRBJ2-7, with D unclear. CDR1 is MNHEY, CDR2 SMNVEV, per germline (reference sequence). Deletions cut 3 bases from V and 3 bases from J, with 12 bases between. CDR3 size: 14 residues. In nucleotides, the CDR3 is TGTGCCAGCAGTTTTGATGGGTCATTCTACGAGCAGTACTTC. Amino acids: CASSFDGSFYEQYF.

The gene calls are TRBV7-9 and TRBJ2-7; 9 bases are shared with TRBD2. Germline trimming cut 4 bases from V and 3 bases from J; bases unmatched to any gene: 13. CDR3 length: 17 residues. The germline gives CDR1 SEHNR, CDR2 FQNEAQ (reference sequence). The DNA for the CDR3 is TGTGCCAGCAGCTCAACTGGCCCGGGACTAGCACACTACGAGCAGTACTTC. It codes for CASSSTGPGLAHYEQYF.

The chain recombines TRBV9 with TRBJ1-2; D unclear. The CDR3 extends over 12 amino acids. The germline gives CDR1 SGDLS, CDR2 YYNGEE. The V end was cut by 0 bases, the J end by 2 bases, with 2 bases between. CDR3 bases: TGTGCCAGCAGCGTAGGCAACTATGGCTACACCTTC. Its translation: CASSVGNYGYTF.

The chain couples TRBV7-9 to TRBJ2-3; D ambiguous. The CDR3 length is 15 residues. V lost 1 base and J lost 3, with 11 bases in between. Germline V gives CDR1 SEHNR, CDR2 FQNEAQ (reference sequence). CDR3 nucleotides: TGTGCCAGCAGCTTAGTTCAAGGGATGACAGATACGCAGTATTTT. As protein: CASSLVQGMTDTQYF. Together with reference TRBV7-9 and TRBJ2-3, the CDR3 gives the full variable domain: DTGVSQNPRHKITKRGQNVTFRCDPISEHNRLYWYRQTLGQGPEFLTYFQNEAQLEKSRLLSDRFSAERPKGSFSTLEIQRTEQGDSAMYLCASSLVQGMTDTQYFGPGTRLTVL.

V gene TRBV9 combines with J gene TRBJ2-1; D tentatively reads TRBD1 or TRBD2 (5 bases each). The CDR3 extends over 15 amino acids. V lost 0 bases, J lost 8 bases, and 15 bases lay in between. Germline V gives CDR1 SGDLS, CDR2 YYNGEE. CDR3 region: CASSVVGVPDYEQFF. The CDR3 nucleotides are TGTGCCAGCAGCGTAGTGGGGGTGCCCGATTATGAGCAGTTCTTC.

The chain combines TRBV30 with TRBJ2-3, with D possibly being TRBD1 (6 bases). The CDR3 is 13 residues long. CDR1 is GTSNPN and CDR2 is SVGIG in the germline V gene (reference sequence). Trimming removed 1 base at V and 4 bases at J, with 9 bases between. The CDR3 nucleotides are TGTGCCTGGAGTGCAGGGGAGCCAGATACGCAGTATTTT. Protein sequence: CAWSAGEPDTQYF.

The gene calls are TRBV2 and TRBJ2-1, with 8 bases aligning to TRBD2. J was trimmed by 14 bases and V by 8 bases; bases with no gene match: 5. The germline V gene has CDR1 SNHLY and CDR2 FYNNEI. The CDR3 has 10 amino acids. The CDR3 protein is CASQLAVEFF. CDR3 in DNA: TGTGCCAGCCAACTAGCGGTTGAGTTCTTC.

V gene TRBV30 combines with J gene TRBJ2-7, with TRBD2 as a possible D gene (5 bases). The CDR3 is 12 residues long. Germline loops: CDR1 GTSNPN, CDR2 SVGIG (reference sequence). With 0 bases removed from V and 5 bases from J, the gap between germline ends came to 8 bases. CDR3 residues: CAWSVTGNEQYF. The DNA for the CDR3 is TGTGCCTGGAGTGTAACGGGGAACGAGCAGTACTTC.

The chain carries TRBV19 and TRBJ1-1; 7 bases align to TRBD1. The J segment lost 0 bases and the V segment lost 4 bases, leaving 2 bases of the junction unmatched. Germline V gene data show CDR1 as LNHDA and CDR2 as SQIVND (reference sequence). The CDR3 is 14 amino acids. CDR3 coding DNA: TGTGCCAGTAGTACGACAGGGATGAACACTGAAGCTTTCTTT. Translation: CASSTTGMNTEAFF.

V and J are TRBV4-1 and TRBJ1-1; 7 positions agree with TRBD1. This CDR3 contains 16 residues. Trimming cost V 1 base and J 4 bases; bases outside gene matches: 9. Germline V gene lookup returns CDR1 MGHRA and CDR2 YSYEKL. CDR3 sequence: CASSQVEGARSTEAFF. Here the CDR3 DNA reads TGCGCCAGCAGCCAAGTGGAGGGGGCGCGGAGCACTGAAGCTTTCTTT.

The chain combines TRBV13 with TRBJ1-5, with TRBD1 matching 7 bases. V lost 4 bases and J lost 3; bases outside the gene matches: 9. The CDR3 contains 16 residues. CDR1 PRHDT and CDR2 FYEKMQ come from the germline V gene (reference sequence). CDR3 region: CASSSYPGTDNQPQHF. The DNA of the CDR3 is TGTGCCAGCAGCTCTTACCCGGGGACAGACAATCAGCCCCAGCATTTT.

The rearrangement uses TRBV5-6 and TRBJ1-1, with a possible D match to TRBD1 (5 bases). Germline V gives CDR1 SGHDT, CDR2 YYEEEE. There are 13 residues in the CDR3. Trimming took 4 bases from V and 4 from J, leaving 11 bases between them. CDR3 in DNA: TGTGCCAGCAGCGCTTGGGGGGGCACTGAAGCTTTCTTT. Protein sequence: CASSAWGGTEAFF.

The chain is built from TRBV29-1 and TRBJ1-5, with D perhaps matching TRBD1 (5 bases). V was trimmed by 4 bases and J by 6 bases, leaving 10 bases between them. The germline gives CDR1 SQVTM, CDR2 ANQGSEA. The CDR3 loop spans 12 amino acids. Here the CDR3 DNA reads TGCAGCGTTGGGGGGTTTGGTCAGCCCCAGCATTTT. Its translation: CSVGGFGQPQHF. Full variable domain (outside the CDR3, taken from reference TRBV29-1 and TRBJ1-5): SAVISQKPSRDICQRGTSLTIQCQVDSQVTMMFWYRQQPGQSLTLIATANQGSEATYESGFVIDKFPISRPNLTFSTLTVSNMSPEDSSIYLCSVGGFGQPQHFGDGTRLSIL.

In this sample, this clone turned up a few times. This rearrangement joins TRBV6-5 to TRBJ2-7; the D is unclear. V lost 8 bases to trimming and J lost 7 bases, with 9 bases between them. The CDR3 is 10 amino acids. Germline V CDR1 and CDR2: MNHEY, SVGAGI. CDR3 bases: TGTGCCAGCGGTCTGGGGGAGCAGTACTTC. Translating it yields CASGLGEQYF.

Here the CDR3 reads CATSRDFSVQETQYF. In DNA, the CDR3 is TGTGCCACCAGCAGAGATTTTTCGGTTCAAGAGACCCAGTACTTC. V is TRBV15 and J is TRBJ2-5; D is uncertain. The CDR3 length is 15 residues. Germline V CDR1 and CDR2: LNHNV, YYDKDF (reference sequence). Deletions cut 0 bases from V and 2 bases from J, with 10 bases between.

The rearrangement joins TRBV30 to TRBJ2-2; D is unclear. Trimming took off 0 bases at V and 1 base at J, with 9 bases between the two ends. Germline loops: CDR1 GTSNPN, CDR2 SVGIG (reference sequence). The CDR3 has 15 amino acids. CDR3 in amino acids: CAWSVLQLNTGELFF. CDR3 nucleotide sequence: TGTGCCTGGAGTGTATTACAGTTGAACACCGGGGAGCTGTTTTTT.

The sample holds one count of this clone. The chain carries TRBV7-9 and TRBJ2-2; D remains ambiguous. The ends were cut back, 0 bases at V and 6 bases at J, with 8 bases in the middle. The germline V gene has CDR1 SEHNR and CDR2 FQNEAQ (reference sequence). There are 14 residues in the CDR3. CDR3 loop: CASSLAGVAGELFF. CDR3 nucleotide sequence: TGTGCCAGCAGCTTAGCCGGTGTGGCCGGGGAGCTGTTTTTT. Complete variable domain (other parts from reference TRBV7-9 and TRBJ2-2): DTGVSQNPRHKITKRGQNVTFRCDPISEHNRLYWYRQTLGQGPEFLTYFQNEAQLEKSRLLSDRFSAERPKGSFSTLEIQRTEQGDSAMYLCASSLAGVAGELFFGEGSRLTVL.

The rearrangement links TRBV4-2 to TRBJ1-5; no firm D call. Germline assignment: CDR1 LGHNA and CDR2 YNFKEQ. V was pared by 3 bases and J by 0 bases, with 3 bases between. CDR3 length equals 13 residues. CDR3 in DNA: TGTGCCAGCAGCCAGAATAGCAATCAGCCCCAGCATTTT. Translated: CASSQNSNQPQHF.

The V and J genes are TRBV25-1 and TRBJ2-1; no clear D gene. The CDR3 length is 12 residues. Germline V gives CDR1 MGHDK, CDR2 SYGVNS. The V end lost 1 base, the J end lost 6 bases, and 4 bases lay between the germline ends. CDR3 sequence: CASSEFGNEQFF. The CDR3 bases are TGTGCCAGCAGTGAATTTGGCAATGAGCAGTTCTTC. The full variable domain, rest sourced from reference TRBV25-1 and TRBJ2-1, is EADIYQTPRYLVIGTGKKITLECSQTMGHDKMYWYQQDPGMELHLIHYSYGVNSTEKGDLSSESTVSRIRTEHFPLTLESARPSHTSQYLCASSEFGNEQFFGPGTRLTVL.

The rearrangement uses TRBV30 and TRBJ1-2; D is perhaps TRBD1 (5 bases). Per germline, CDR1 GTSNPN and CDR2 SVGIG (reference sequence). V was pared by 2 bases and J by 5 bases, with 9 bases between. This CDR3 contains 12 residues. The CDR3 sequence is CAWSSDTYGYTF. The DNA for the CDR3 is TGTGCCTGGAGTTCGGACACATATGGCTACACCTTC.

This sequence joins TRBV9 and TRBJ1-6; D possibly corresponds to TRBD1 (5 bases). The CDR3 runs 13 residues. Germline assignment: CDR1 SGDLS and CDR2 YYNGEE. Trimming removed 5 bases from V and 5 bases from J, with 8 bases in between. The CDR3: CASSRGDNSPLHF. CDR3 sequence (DNA): TGTGCCAGCAGTAGGGGCGATAATTCACCCCTCCACTTT.

The count of this clone is one. The V and J genes are TRBV29-1 and TRBJ1-2; D call uncertain. CDR3 size: 13 residues. The V gene lost 5 bases and the J gene lost 3 bases, with 13 bases spanning the gap. Germline loops: CDR1 SQVTM, CDR2 ANQGSEA. The CDR3 spells CSVPSDDHYGYTF. CDR3 nucleotide sequence: TGCAGCGTTCCGTCCGATGACCACTATGGCTACACCTTC.

V is TRBV19 and J is TRBJ2-3, with a possible D match to TRBD2 (6 bases). Germline V gives CDR1 LNHDA, CDR2 SQIVND (reference sequence). This CDR3 has 15 amino acids. V lost 3 bases, J lost 3 bases, and 13 bases lay in between. The CDR3 spells CASSIMGLGTDTQYF. CDR3 coding DNA: TGTGCCAGTAGTATTATGGGACTTGGAACAGATACGCAGTATTTT.

The table lists this clone with a few counts. The V and J genes are TRBV28 and TRBJ2-2; 8 positions agree with TRBD1. This CDR3 region has 15 residues. Unmatched junction bases numbered 5, after V lost 3 bases and J lost 5 bases. Germline V gene lookup returns CDR1 MDHEN and CDR2 SYDVKM. The CDR3, as DNA: TGTGCCAGCAGTTTGGACAGGGTAGCGACCGGGGAGCTGTTTTTT. Translation gives CASSLDRVATGELFF.

J is TRBJ2-3 and V is TRBV2; D is uncertain. The germline V and J ends were trimmed by 4 bases and 3 bases, with 17 bases remaining between them. This CDR3 contains 16 residues. Germline V lookup: CDR1 SNHLY, CDR2 FYNNEI. This CDR3 reads CASSVSEVGSTDTQYF. The CDR3 coding sequence is TGTGCCAGCAGTGTGAGCGAGGTGGGGTCGACAGATACGCAGTATTTT.

V usage is TRBV10-3 and J usage is TRBJ2-7, with 7 bases fitting TRBD1. The V gene's germline CDR1 is ENHRY and CDR2 SYGVKD. The CDR3 spans 13 residues. J was trimmed by 0 bases and V by 6 bases; bases with no gene match: 2. DNA for the CDR3: TGTGCCATCAGAAGGGACAGCTCCTACGAGCAGTACTTC. It is translated as CAIRRDSSYEQYF.